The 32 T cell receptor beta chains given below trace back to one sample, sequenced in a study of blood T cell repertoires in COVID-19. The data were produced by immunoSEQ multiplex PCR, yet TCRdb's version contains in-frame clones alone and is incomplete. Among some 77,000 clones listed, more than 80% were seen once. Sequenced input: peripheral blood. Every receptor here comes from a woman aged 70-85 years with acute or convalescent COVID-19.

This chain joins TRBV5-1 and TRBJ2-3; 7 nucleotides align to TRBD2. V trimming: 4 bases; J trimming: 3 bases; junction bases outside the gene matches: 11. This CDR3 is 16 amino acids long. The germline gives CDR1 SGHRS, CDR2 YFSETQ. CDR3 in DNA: TGCGCCAGCAGCCTTAATCTAGCGGAACTTACAGATACGCAGTATTTT. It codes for CASSLNLAELTDTQYF.

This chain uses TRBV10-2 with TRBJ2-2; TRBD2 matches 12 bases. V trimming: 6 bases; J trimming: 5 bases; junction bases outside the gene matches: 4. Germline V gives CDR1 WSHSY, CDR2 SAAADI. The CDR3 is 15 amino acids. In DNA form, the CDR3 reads TGCGCCAGCAGAGCAGGGACTAGCGGGACCGGGGAGCTGTTTTTT. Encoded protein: CASRAGTSGTGELFF.

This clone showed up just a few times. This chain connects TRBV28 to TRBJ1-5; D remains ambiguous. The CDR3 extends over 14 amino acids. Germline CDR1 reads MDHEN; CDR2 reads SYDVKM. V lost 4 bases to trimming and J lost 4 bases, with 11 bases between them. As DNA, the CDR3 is TGTGCCAGCAGTTACCGACAATTAAATCAGCCCCAGCATTTT. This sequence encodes CASSYRQLNQPQHF.

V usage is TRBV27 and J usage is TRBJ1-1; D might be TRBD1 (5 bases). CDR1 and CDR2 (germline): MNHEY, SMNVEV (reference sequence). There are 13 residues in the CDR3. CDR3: CAAAVGRNTEAFF. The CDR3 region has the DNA TGTGCGGCGGCGGTGGGGCGGAACACTGAAGCTTTCTTT.

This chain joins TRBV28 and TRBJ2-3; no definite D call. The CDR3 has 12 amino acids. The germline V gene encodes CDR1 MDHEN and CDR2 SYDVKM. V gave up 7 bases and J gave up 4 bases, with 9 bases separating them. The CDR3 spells CASMGYPDTQYF. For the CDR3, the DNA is TGTGCCAGCATGGGCTATCCAGATACGCAGTATTTT.

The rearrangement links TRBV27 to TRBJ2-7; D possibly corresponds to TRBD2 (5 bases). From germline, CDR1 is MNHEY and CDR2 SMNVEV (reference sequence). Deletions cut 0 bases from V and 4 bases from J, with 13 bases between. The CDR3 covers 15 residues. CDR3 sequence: CASSLSLAGNYEQYF. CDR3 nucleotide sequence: TGTGCCAGCAGTTTATCCCTAGCTGGGAATTACGAGCAGTACTTC.

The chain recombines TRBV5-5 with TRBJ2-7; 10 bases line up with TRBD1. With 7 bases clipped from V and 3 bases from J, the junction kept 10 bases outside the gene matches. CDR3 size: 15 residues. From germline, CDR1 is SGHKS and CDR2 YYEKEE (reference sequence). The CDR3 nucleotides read TGTGCCAGCGGCCTCTTAGGGACAGGGGACTACGAGCAGTACTTC. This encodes CASGLLGTGDYEQYF.

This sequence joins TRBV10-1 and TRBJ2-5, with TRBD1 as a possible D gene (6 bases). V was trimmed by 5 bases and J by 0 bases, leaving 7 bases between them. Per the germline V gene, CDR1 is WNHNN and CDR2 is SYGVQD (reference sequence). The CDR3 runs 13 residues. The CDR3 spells CASSRTDQETQYF. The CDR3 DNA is TGCGCCAGCAGTCGGACAGACCAAGAGACCCAGTACTTC.

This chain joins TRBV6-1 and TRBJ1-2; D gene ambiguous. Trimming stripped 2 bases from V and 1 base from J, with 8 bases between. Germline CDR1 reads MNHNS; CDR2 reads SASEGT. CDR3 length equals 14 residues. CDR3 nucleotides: TGTGCCAGCAGTGAATCCGTGCGTAACTATGGCTACACCTTC. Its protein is CASSESVRNYGYTF.

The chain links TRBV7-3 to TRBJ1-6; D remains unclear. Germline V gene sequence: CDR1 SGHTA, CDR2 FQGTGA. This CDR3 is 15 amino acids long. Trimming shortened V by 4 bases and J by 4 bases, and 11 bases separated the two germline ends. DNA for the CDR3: TGTGCCAGCAGCTCTTGGGGAGGATATAATTCACCCCTCCACTTT. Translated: CASSSWGGYNSPLHF.

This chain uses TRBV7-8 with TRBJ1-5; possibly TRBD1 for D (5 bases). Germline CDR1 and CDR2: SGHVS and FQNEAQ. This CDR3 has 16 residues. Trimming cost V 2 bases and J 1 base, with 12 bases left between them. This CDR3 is CASSLRGGKSNQPQHF. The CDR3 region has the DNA TGTGCCAGCAGCTTAAGGGGAGGGAAGAGCAATCAGCCCCAGCATTTT.

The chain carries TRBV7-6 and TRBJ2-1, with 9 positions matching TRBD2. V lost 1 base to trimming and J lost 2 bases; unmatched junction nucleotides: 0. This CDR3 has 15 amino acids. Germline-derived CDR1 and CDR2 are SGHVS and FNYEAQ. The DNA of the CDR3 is TGTGCCAGCAGCTTAGGACTAGCGGCCTACAATGAGCAGTTCTTC. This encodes CASSLGLAAYNEQFF.

The CDR3 sequence is CASSRTSPETQYF. As DNA, the CDR3 is TGTGCCAGCAGCCGAACTAGTCCCGAGACCCAGTACTTC. J is TRBJ2-5 and V is TRBV11-3; D might be TRBD2 (5 bases). V lost 5 bases to trimming and J lost 5 bases, with 12 bases between them. Germline-derived CDR1 and CDR2 are SGHNT and YENEEA. The CDR3 sequence is 13 residues long.

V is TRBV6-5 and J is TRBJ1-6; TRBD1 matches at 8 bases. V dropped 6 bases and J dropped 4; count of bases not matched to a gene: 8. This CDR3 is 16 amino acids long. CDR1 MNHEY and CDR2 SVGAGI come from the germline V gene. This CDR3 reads CASSYGQGAYNSPLHF. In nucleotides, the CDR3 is TGTGCCAGCAGCTACGGGCAGGGGGCTTATAATTCACCCCTCCACTTT.

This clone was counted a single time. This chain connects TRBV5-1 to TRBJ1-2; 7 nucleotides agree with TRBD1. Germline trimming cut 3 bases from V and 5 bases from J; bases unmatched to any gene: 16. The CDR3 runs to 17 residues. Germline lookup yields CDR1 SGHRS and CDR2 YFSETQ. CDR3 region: CASSWGPTGALGYGYTF. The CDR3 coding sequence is TGCGCCAGCAGCTGGGGACCTACAGGGGCCCTGGGGTATGGCTACACCTTC.

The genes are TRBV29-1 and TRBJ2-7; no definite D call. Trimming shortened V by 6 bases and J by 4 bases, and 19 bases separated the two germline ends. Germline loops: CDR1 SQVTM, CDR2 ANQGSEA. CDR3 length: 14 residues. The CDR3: CSVIQTRLRYEQYF. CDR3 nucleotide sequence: TGCAGCGTGATCCAGACAAGGCTACGGTACGAGCAGTACTTC.

CDR3 in amino acids: CASSQDRAGRKDTQYF. CDR3 sequence (DNA): TGTGCCAGCAGCCAAGATCGGGCGGGAAGGAAAGATACGCAGTATTTT. The genes are TRBV3-1 (or the pseudogene TRBV3-2) and TRBJ2-3; D might be TRBD2 (6 bases). Germline-derived CDR1 and CDR2 are LGHDT and YNNKEL (reference sequence). V lost 0 bases and J lost 5, with 15 bases in between. The CDR3 totals 16 residues.

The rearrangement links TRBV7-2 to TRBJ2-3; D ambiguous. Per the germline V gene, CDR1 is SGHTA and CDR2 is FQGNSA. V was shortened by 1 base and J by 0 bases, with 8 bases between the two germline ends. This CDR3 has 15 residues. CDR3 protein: CASSLGLASTDTQYF. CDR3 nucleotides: TGTGCCAGCAGCTTAGGACTGGCTAGCACAGATACGCAGTATTTT.

CDR3 DNA: TGTGCCAGCACCAGGGAAAGGGGAAACTACGAGCAGTACTTC. Its protein is CASTRERGNYEQYF. The chain uses TRBV2 and TRBJ2-7, with D possibly being TRBD1 (5 bases). Per germline, CDR1 SNHLY and CDR2 FYNNEI. There are 14 residues in the CDR3. V was trimmed by 7 bases and J by 3 bases, leaving 16 bases between them.

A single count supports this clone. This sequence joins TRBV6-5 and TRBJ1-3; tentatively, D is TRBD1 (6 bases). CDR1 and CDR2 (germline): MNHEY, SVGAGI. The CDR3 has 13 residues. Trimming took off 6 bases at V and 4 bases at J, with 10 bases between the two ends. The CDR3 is CASRQGGGNTIYF. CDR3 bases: TGTGCCAGCAGACAGGGCGGAGGAAACACCATATATTTT.

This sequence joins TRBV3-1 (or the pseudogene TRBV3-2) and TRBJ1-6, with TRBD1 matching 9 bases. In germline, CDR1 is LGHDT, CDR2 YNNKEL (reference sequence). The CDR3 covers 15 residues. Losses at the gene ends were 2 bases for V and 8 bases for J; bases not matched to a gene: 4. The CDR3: CASSQTGTGHSPLHF. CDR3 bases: TGTGCCAGCAGCCAAACCGGGACAGGGCATTCACCCCTCCACTTT.

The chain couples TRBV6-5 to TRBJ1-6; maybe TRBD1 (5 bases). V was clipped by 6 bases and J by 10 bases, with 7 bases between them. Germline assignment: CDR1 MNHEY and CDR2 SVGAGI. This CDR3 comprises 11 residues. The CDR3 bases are TGTGCCAGCAGGGAGGGGTCACCCCTCCACTTT. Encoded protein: CASREGSPLHF.

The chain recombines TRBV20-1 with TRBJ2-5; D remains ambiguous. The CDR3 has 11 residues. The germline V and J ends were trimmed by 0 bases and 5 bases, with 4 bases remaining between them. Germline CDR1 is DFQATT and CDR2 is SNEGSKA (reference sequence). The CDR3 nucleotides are TGCAGTGCTAGAGATATGGAGACCCAGTACTTC. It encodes CSARDMETQYF.

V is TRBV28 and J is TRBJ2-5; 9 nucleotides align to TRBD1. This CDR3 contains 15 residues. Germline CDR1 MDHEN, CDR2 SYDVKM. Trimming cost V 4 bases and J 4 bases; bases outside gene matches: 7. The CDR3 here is CASSSRGQGLETQYF. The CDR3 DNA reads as TGTGCCAGCAGTTCACGGGGACAGGGACTAGAGACCCAGTACTTC.

CDR3 DNA: TGTGCCAGCAGCGGACAGGGGGCCGGGGAGCTGTTTTTT. Translating gives CASSGQGAGELFF. J is TRBJ2-2 and V is TRBV9; 9 positions agree with TRBD1. The V segment lost 3 bases and the J segment 6 bases; nucleotides outside the gene matches: 0. The CDR3 consists of 13 residues. The germline V gene has CDR1 SGDLS and CDR2 YYNGEE.

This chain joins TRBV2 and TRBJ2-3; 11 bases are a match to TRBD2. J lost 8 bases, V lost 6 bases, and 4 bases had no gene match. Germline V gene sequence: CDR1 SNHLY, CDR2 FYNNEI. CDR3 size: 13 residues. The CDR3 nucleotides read TGTGCCAGCAGGGTAGGGACTAGCGGTACGCAGTATTTT. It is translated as CASRVGTSGTQYF.

CDR3 in amino acids: CASRPIAGGYNEQFF. CDR3 nucleotides: TGTGCCAGCAGGCCAATAGCGGGAGGGTATAATGAGCAGTTCTTC. The rearrangement joins TRBV6-5 to TRBJ2-1, with TRBD2 identical over 11 bases. With V trimmed by 6 bases and J by 7 bases, 8 bases remained unmatched. The V gene's germline CDR1 is MNHEY and CDR2 SVGAGI. This CDR3 spans 15 amino acids.

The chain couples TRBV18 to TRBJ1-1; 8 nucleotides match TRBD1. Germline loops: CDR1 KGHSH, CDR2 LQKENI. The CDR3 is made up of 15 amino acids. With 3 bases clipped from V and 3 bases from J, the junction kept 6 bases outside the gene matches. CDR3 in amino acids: CASSPRQGQDTEAFF. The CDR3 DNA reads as TGTGCCAGCTCACCCCGACAGGGGCAGGACACTGAAGCTTTCTTT. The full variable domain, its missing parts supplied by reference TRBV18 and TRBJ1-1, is NAGVMQNPRHLVRRRGQEARLRCSPMKGHSHVYWYRQLPEEGLKFMVYLQKENIIDESGMPKERFSAEFPKEGPSILRIQQVVRGDSAAYFCASSPRQGQDTEAFFGQGTRLTVV.

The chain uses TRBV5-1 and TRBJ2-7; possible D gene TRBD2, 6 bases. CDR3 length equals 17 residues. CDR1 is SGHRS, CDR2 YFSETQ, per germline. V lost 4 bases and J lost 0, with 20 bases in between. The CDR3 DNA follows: TGCGCCAGCAGCCGGGGTGGCGATAGCGGACTCTCCTACGAGCAGTACTTC. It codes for CASSRGGDSGLSYEQYF.

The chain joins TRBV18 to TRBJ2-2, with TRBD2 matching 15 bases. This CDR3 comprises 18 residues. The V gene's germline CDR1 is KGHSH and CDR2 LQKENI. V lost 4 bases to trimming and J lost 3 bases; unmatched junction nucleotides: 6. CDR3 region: CASSLGTSGRRYTGELFF. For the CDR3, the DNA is TGTGCCAGCTCACTCGGGACTAGCGGGAGGCGGTACACCGGGGAGCTGTTTTTT.

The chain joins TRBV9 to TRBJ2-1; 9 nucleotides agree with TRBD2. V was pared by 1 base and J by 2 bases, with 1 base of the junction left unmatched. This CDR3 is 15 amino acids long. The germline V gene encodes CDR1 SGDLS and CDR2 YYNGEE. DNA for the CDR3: TGTGCCAGCAGCGTACTAGCGGGGACCTACAATGAGCAGTTCTTC. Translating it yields CASSVLAGTYNEQFF. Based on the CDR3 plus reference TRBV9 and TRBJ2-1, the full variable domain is DSGVTQTPKHLITATGQRVTLRCSPRSGDLSVYWYQQSLDQGLQFLIQYYNGEERAKGNILERFSAQQFPDLHSELNLSSLELGDSALYFCASSVLAGTYNEQFFGPGTRLTVL.

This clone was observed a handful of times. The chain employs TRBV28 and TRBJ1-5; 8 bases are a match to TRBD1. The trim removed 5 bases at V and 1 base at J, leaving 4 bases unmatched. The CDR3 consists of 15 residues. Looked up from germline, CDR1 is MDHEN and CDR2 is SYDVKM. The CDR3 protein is CASSLGQGSNQPQHF. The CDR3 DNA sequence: TGTGCCAGCAGTCTCGGACAGGGAAGCAATCAGCCCCAGCATTTT.